The clone carrying this T cell receptor beta chain was recorded only once. These data belong to a study of OX40 agonist ivuxolimab in advanced cancers. Germline V lookup: CDR1 MNHEY, CDR2 SVGAGI. V lost 9 bases to trimming and J lost 1 base; unmatched junction nucleotides: 6. This CDR3 has 14 amino acids. The table came from immunoSEQ multiplex PCR; TCRdb's copy has only in-frame clones and leaves some out. The sample carries tens of thousands of clones, about 88% recorded once. This TCR derives from an adult with an advanced solid tumor such as melanoma, head and neck, liver or kidney cancer. Sequences were derived from CD4+ or CD8+ T cells sorted from blood, sampled in a trial of the OX40 agonist ivuxolimab. This chain uses TRBV6-5 with TRBJ1-1; 9 nucleotides match TRBD1. CDR3 sequence (DNA): TGTGCCAGTCGGCGGACAGGGGCGAACACTGAAGCTTTCTTT. Protein product: CASRRTGANTEAFF.